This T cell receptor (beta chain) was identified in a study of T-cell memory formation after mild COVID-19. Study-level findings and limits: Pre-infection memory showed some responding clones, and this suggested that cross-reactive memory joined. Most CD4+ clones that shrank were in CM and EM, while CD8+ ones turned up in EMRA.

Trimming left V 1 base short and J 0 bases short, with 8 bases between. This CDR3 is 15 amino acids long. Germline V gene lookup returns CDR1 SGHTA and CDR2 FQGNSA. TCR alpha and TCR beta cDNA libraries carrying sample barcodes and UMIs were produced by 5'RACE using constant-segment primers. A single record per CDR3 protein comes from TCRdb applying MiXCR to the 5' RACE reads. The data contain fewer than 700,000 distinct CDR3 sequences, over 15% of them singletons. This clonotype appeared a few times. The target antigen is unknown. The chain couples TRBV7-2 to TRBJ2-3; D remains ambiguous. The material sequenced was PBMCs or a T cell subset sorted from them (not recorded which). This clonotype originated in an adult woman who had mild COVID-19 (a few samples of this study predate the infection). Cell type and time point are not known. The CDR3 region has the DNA TGTGCCAGCAGCTTAGGAGCCAGAAGCACAGATACGCAGTATTTT. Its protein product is CASSLGARSTDTQYF.